These T cell receptor beta chains were read from a single sample in a study of blood T cell repertoires in COVID-19. Profiled with immunoSEQ multiplex PCR; TCRdb holds only in-frame clones, not every one. The sample comprises under 120,000 clones, roughly 69% of which are singletons, and around 6.3% rests with the top ten. The material sequenced was peripheral blood. The receptors were sampled from an older man with acute or convalescent COVID-19. CDR3s include the opening cysteine and the closing phenylalanine or tryptophan. A D gene is named only where the DNA matches it firmly. Clone size appears in some rows only: once, few, many, or a class for an expanded clone.

V gene	clone size	D gene	J gene	CDR3 protein	CDR3 DNA
TRBV29-1	NA	TRBD1	TRBJ2-2	CSVKRQGVGTGELFF	TGCAGCGTTAAAAGACAGGGGGTAGGCACCGGGGAGCTGTTTTTT
TRBV2	NA	NA	TRBJ1-2	CASGLAYYGYTF	TGTGCCAGCGGTCTCGCGTACTATGGCTACACCTTC
TRBV4-3	few	TRBD1	TRBJ1-5	CASSEDRGFDQPQHF	TGCGCAAGCTCCGAGGACAGGGGTTTTGATCAGCCCCAGCATTTT
TRBV7-3	NA	NA	TRBJ2-1	CASSLGGSTHNEQFF	TGTGCCAGCAGCTTAGGCGGCAGCACTCACAATGAGCAGTTCTTC
TRBV10-3	NA	NA	TRBJ2-7	CATTVKLDSYEQYF	TGTGCCACCACAGTTAAGCTCGACTCCTACGAGCAGTACTTC
TRBV7-2	few	NA	TRBJ2-2	CASSPFAGELFF	TGTGCCAGCAGCCCCTTTGCCGGGGAGCTGTTTTTT
TRBV5-4	NA	TRBD1	TRBJ2-1	CASSLTGGPYNEQFF	TGTGCCAGCAGCTTAACAGGGGGCCCCTACAATGAGCAGTTCTTC
TRBV5-1	few	NA	TRBJ2-7	CASSFTGIEQYF	TGCGCCAGCAGCTTTACAGGAATCGAGCAGTACTTC
TRBV28	few	TRBD1	TRBJ1-1	CASSFWTGGRMNTEAFF	TGTGCCAGCAGTTTCTGGACAGGGGGCCGCATGAACACTGAAGCTTTCTTT
TRBV7-3	NA	NA	TRBJ2-2	CASSPDGTNTGELFF	TGTGCCAGCAGCCCAGACGGGACGAACACCGGGGAGCTGTTTTTT
TRBV30	NA	NA	TRBJ2-5	CAWAGPRGETQYF	TGTGCCTGGGCGGGGCCCCGGGGGGAGACCCAGTACTTC
TRBV29-1	NA	TRBD1	TRBJ1-3	CSVGGQAGNTIYF	TGCAGCGTTGGCGGACAGGCGGGAAACACCATATATTTT
TRBV12-3/TRBV12-4	NA	TRBD1	TRBJ2-1	CASSHLGGGQFF	TGTGCCAGCAGTCACTTAGGGGGCGGGCAGTTCTTC
TRBV2	NA	NA	TRBJ2-7	CASSAGPEQYF	TGTGCCAGCAGTGCAGGGCCCGAGCAGTACTTC
TRBV29-1	NA	TRBD2	TRBJ2-5	CSAGGGGETQYF	TGCAGCGCCGGCGGGGGGGGAGAGACCCAGTACTTC
TRBV27	NA	NA	TRBJ2-7	CASSEQGRGYEQYF	TGTGCCAGCAGTGAGCAGGGAAGAGGCTACGAGCAGTACTTC
TRBV27	many	TRBD2	TRBJ2-7	CASSGLAGRREYF	TGTGCCAGCAGTGGGCTAGCGGGACGGAGGGAGTACTTC
TRBV30	NA	TRBD1	TRBJ1-1	CAWREQGNSEAFF	TGTGCCTGGAGAGAACAGGGGAATTCTGAAGCTTTCTTT
TRBV7-2	few	TRBD1	TRBJ1-1	CASSFSAGGYEAFF	TGTGCCAGCAGCTTTTCGGCAGGGGGTTATGAAGCTTTCTTT
TRBV6-2/TRBV6-3	NA	TRBD2	TRBJ2-1	CASSYGSASGRAREQFF	TGTGCCAGCAGTTACGGGTCCGCTAGCGGGAGGGCCCGTGAGCAGTTCTTC
TRBV6-5	few	NA	TRBJ2-5	CASSYSGGVKQETQYF	TGTGCCAGCAGTTACTCCGGAGGGGTAAAGCAAGAGACCCAGTACTTC
TRBV7-9	NA	NA	TRBJ2-3	CASGHGTDTQYF	TGTGCCAGCGGACATGGCACAGATACGCAGTATTTT